This T cell receptor (beta chain) was identified during a study of T cells in Graves' hyperthyroidism and ophthalmopathy. Study as a whole: Peripheral blood samples were taken at initial diagnosis, prior to any treatment.

Germline CDR1 and CDR2: SGHAT and FQNNGV. There are 15 residues in the CDR3. With V trimmed by 2 bases and J by 6 bases, 10 bases remained unmatched. There were TCR beta CDR3 regions amplified from RNA transcripts. The HTBI primer set was used in a first-round RT-PCR of the TCR CDR3. TCRdb re-analysed the multiplex PCR reads in MiXCR, keeping a single row per CDR3 protein. The sample lists 270,000 or so distinct CDR3 sequences, 20% to 25% seen once, with about a quarter in the top ten. This clonotype was recorded at least ten times. Antigen: not known. General study points: Expanded thyroid clonotypes (above 0.001) were mostly also found in blood.

The receptor comes from a man aged 35 to 55 with Graves' hyperthyroidism that later progressed to Graves' ophthalmopathy. Sequencing input: blood. The V and J genes are TRBV11-2 and TRBJ2-7; 7 nucleotides line up with TRBD2. DNA for the CDR3: TGTGCCAGCAGCTTAATACCGGGAGGTCTGGGCGAGCAGTACTTC. Residues: CASSLIPGGLGEQYF.